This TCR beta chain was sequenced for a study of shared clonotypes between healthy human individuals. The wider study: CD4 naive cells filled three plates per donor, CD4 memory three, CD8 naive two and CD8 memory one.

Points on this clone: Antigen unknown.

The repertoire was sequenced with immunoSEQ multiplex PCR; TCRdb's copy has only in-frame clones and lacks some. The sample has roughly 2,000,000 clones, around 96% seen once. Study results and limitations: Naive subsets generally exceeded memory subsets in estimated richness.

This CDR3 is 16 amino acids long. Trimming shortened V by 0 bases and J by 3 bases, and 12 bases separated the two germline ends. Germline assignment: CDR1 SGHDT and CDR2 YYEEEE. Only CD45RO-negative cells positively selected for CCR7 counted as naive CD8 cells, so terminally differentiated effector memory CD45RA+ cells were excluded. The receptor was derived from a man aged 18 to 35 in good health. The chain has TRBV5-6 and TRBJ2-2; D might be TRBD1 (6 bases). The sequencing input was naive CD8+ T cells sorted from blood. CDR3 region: CASSLGQAADTGELFF. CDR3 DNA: TGTGCCAGCAGCTTGGGACAGGCAGCGGACACCGGGGAGCTGTTTTTT.